A single sample is the source of the 4 T cell receptor beta chains below, sequenced in a study of T cell changes during pregnancy in multiple sclerosis. Profiling relied on immunoSEQ multiplex PCR, and the TCRdb table lists in-frame clones only, not all of them. The repertoire holds fewer than 95,000 clones, with about 93% as singletons. The specimen comprised peripheral blood, sampled in the first trimester of pregnancy. The receptor set was obtained from a female donor with multiple sclerosis, enrolled in a pregnancy study.

V usage is TRBV27 and J usage is TRBJ2-2, with 7 bases identical to TRBD2. Germline V gene data show CDR1 as MNHEY and CDR2 as SMNVEV (reference sequence). Trimming cost V 4 bases and J 7 bases; bases outside gene matches: 12. The CDR3 has 16 amino acids. The CDR3 DNA follows: TGTGCCAGCAGTTCCCCCCCGGGGGGTAAAAGCGGGGAGCTGTTTTTT. Translation: CASSSPPGGKSGELFF.

The chain uses TRBV15 and TRBJ1-4, with 7 bases fitting TRBD1. CDR3 length: 15 amino acids. Germline-derived CDR1 and CDR2 are LNHNV and YYDKDF (reference sequence). The J segment lost 5 bases and the V segment lost 2 bases, leaving 5 bases of the junction unmatched. The CDR3 nucleotides read TGTGCCACCAGCAGACTTACAGGGGAAAATGAAAAACTGTTTTTT. Translation: CATSRLTGENEKLFF.

The chain employs TRBV18 and TRBJ2-6, with TRBD1 identical over 7 bases. With 6 bases clipped from V and 2 bases from J, the junction kept 4 bases outside the gene matches. Germline V gives CDR1 KGHSH, CDR2 LQKENI. The CDR3 is made up of 15 amino acids. This CDR3 is CASSFQGAGANVLTF. DNA for the CDR3: TGTGCCAGCTCCTTCCAGGGGGCTGGGGCCAACGTCCTGACTTTC.

This clone has only one observation. This sequence joins TRBV13 and TRBJ1-6; D ambiguous. The CDR3 contains 12 residues. From germline, CDR1 is PRHDT and CDR2 FYEKMQ (reference sequence). V was clipped by 6 bases and J by 7 bases, with 7 bases between them. Written as DNA, the CDR3 is TGTGCCAGCAGTTCGGGAAATTCACCCCTCCACTTT. Translation gives CASSSGNSPLHF.